This T cell receptor beta chain came from a study of T cell responses to AZD1222 COVID-19 vaccine. Whole-study results and caveats: At baseline, just 6 or 7 AZD1222 recipients tested seropositive.

Germline V gene data show CDR1 as MNHEY and CDR2 as SMNVEV (reference sequence). V lost 3 bases to trimming and J lost 1 base, with 16 bases between them. The CDR3 totals 16 residues. Worth noting for this clone: Its antigen is not known.

Profiling relied on immunoSEQ multiplex PCR, and the TCRdb table lists in-frame clones only, not all of them. The profile shows more than 80,000 clones, roughly nine tenths of them singletons. The receptor comes from an adult in good health. The sequencing here drew on peripheral blood, taken on day 0 of AZD1222 vaccination. The rearrangement joins TRBV27 to TRBJ2-7; possible D gene TRBD2, 6 bases. Here the CDR3 DNA reads TGTGCCAGCAGTTTGTTCGGGGGAGCGTTTTCCTACGAGCAGTACTTC. Translating gives CASSLFGGAFSYEQYF.